This entry features one T cell receptor beta chain sequence. Its antigen is as yet unknown. The CDR3 has 13 amino acids. V shed 7 bases and J shed 0 bases, with 13 bases lying between them. The germline CDR1 and CDR2 sequences are GTSNPN and SVGIG (reference sequence). Profiled with immunoSEQ multiplex PCR; TCRdb holds only in-frame clones, not every one. The sample has tens of thousands of clones, roughly nine tenths seen once. This sample stems from a study of OX40 agonist ivuxolimab in advanced cancers. Study conclusions and caveats: Both blood CD4+ and CD8+ T cells showed clonal growth by week 6 at 0.1 to 3.0 mg/kg.

Systemic immunosuppression or autoimmune disease history was grounds to exclude patients. This clonotype was obtained from an adult with an advanced solid tumor such as melanoma, head and neck, liver or kidney cancer. V and J are TRBV30 and TRBJ2-7; TRBD1 might be the D (5 bases). Source: CD4+ or CD8+ T cells sorted from blood, taken in a trial of the OX40 agonist ivuxolimab. CDR3: CASETENSYEQYF. The CDR3 nucleotides are TGTGCCTCCGAGACAGAAAACTCCTACGAGCAGTACTTC.